This T cell receptor (beta chain) was documented in a study of blood T cell repertoires in COVID-19. Study-level information: Acute and convalescent COVID-19 samples came from the United States, Italy and Spain. The analysed material was cDNA or gDNA that came from T cells, B-cell-depleted T cells, or PBMCs.

Authors' data handling: Reference gene primer amplification yielded estimated nucleated cell counts. The protocol was immunoSEQ multiplex PCR, while the TCRdb copy is restricted to in-frame clones and leaves out a portion. V and J calls and clone size are given by that table; D and trimming were obtained from the DNA. This table has over 85,000 clones, under 85% appearing once. V lost 0 bases and J 1 base, leaving 3 bases between the germline ends. Germline-derived CDR1 and CDR2 are SGHAT and FQNNGV. The CDR3 runs to 13 residues. Seattle participants joined during active infection and were tracked over time.

The sequenced sample was peripheral blood. This rearrangement joins TRBV11-2 to TRBJ2-5; no clear D gene. This receptor was taken from a woman of 80 years or more with COVID-19, enrolled during active disease. The CDR3 DNA sequence: TGTGCCAGCAGCTTAGACAGCCAAGAGACCCAGTACTTC. It yields the protein CASSLDSQETQYF.